This T cell receptor beta chain was retrieved from a study of blood T cell repertoires in COVID-19. Profiled with immunoSEQ multiplex PCR; TCRdb holds only in-frame clones, not every one. The sample yields about 90,000 clones, approximately 86% seen once. Deletions cut 6 bases from V and 4 bases from J, with 11 bases between. This CDR3 region has 13 residues. Input material: peripheral blood. The sequence derives from a woman in her 70s with active or convalescent COVID-19. The chain couples TRBV23-1 to TRBJ2-3, with D possibly matching TRBD2 (6 bases). TRBV23-1 is known as an ORF, though its function is uncertain. For the CDR3, the DNA is TGCGCCAGCAGGCCGGCTAGCGCAGATACGCAGTATTTT. Translated, it gives CASRPASADTQYF.